Sequencing of this T cell receptor beta chain was carried out in a study of beta chain features in type 1 diabetes. All of the isolated RNA was reverse transcribed, so expressed TCRB transcripts were sequenced. TCRdb keeps only in-frame clones here, not all; method: immunoSEQ multiplex PCR. The sample shows 900,000 or so clones, about a sixth of them seen only once. The CDR3 contains 13 residues. V gave up 7 bases and J gave up 4 bases; unmatched junction bases: 8. CDR1 SGHRS and CDR2 YFSETQ come from the germline V gene. Source material: naive CD4+ T cells from blood. This sequence was found in a young woman in good health. The chain couples TRBV5-1 to TRBJ2-7; 7 bases are a match to TRBD1. Written as DNA, the CDR3 is TGCGCCAGCGGGACGACAGGGAATTACGAGCAGTACTTC. Its protein is CASGTTGNYEQYF.